This T cell receptor beta chain came from a study of blood T cell repertoires in COVID-19. Study context: The United States, Italy and Spain provided the acute and convalescent COVID-19 samples. T cells, B-cell-depleted T cells, or PBMCs provided the cDNA or gDNA that served as material.

The CDR3 is 17 amino acids. Per the germline V gene, CDR1 is SGHTS and CDR2 is YDEGEE. V shed 0 bases and J shed 2 bases, with 15 bases lying between them. Under the authors' procedure: Using reference gene primer amplification, nucleated cell counts were estimated. Measured with immunoSEQ multiplex PCR; TCRdb has only the in-frame clones, and not every one. V and J calls and clone size come straight from that table; D and trimming were deduced from the DNA. The sample includes around 120,000 clones, under 80% of them seen just once. The sample taken for sequencing was peripheral blood. The rearrangement joins TRBV5-8 to TRBJ2-1; tentatively, D is TRBD2 (6 bases). This clonotype was obtained from a man aged 50 or older with acute or convalescent COVID-19. The CDR3 is CASSLGLGLSTYNEQFF. As DNA, the CDR3 is TGTGCCAGCAGCTTGGGATTGGGACTTTCCACCTACAATGAGCAGTTCTTC.